A single sample is the source of the 22 T cell receptor beta chains below, sequenced in a study of immune cell composition in non-small cell lung cancer. The repertoire was sequenced with immunoSEQ multiplex PCR; TCRdb's copy has only in-frame clones and lacks some. The table lists 5,300 or so clones, approximately 91% of them singletons. Normal lung sampling was at least 3 cm from the tumour, as distant as possible. Sequences were obtained from non-adjacent lung tissue. The receptors derive from a human donor with non-small cell lung cancer. Some clones in this sample may be carry-over from other donors' samples.

A single count supports this clone. The gene calls are TRBV11-1 and TRBJ2-3, with D possibly matching TRBD2 (6 bases). The V gene lost 2 bases and the J gene lost 1 base, with 10 bases spanning the gap. CDR3 length: 15 amino acids. The germline V gene has CDR1 SGHAT and CDR2 FQDESV (reference sequence). This CDR3 reads CASSLLPGGTDTQYF. As DNA, the CDR3 is TGTGCCAGCAGCTTATTGCCGGGGGGCACAGATACGCAGTATTTT.

This clone turned up a few times. V usage is TRBV7-2 and J usage is TRBJ1-2, with 7 bases aligning to TRBD1. After removal of 6 bases from V and 3 bases from J, the junction contained 10 bases not matched to a gene. In germline, CDR1 is SGHTA, CDR2 FQGNSA. The CDR3 covers 15 residues. The chain's CDR3 is CASRPGQPGDYGYTF. The CDR3 region has the DNA TGTGCCAGCAGACCGGGACAGCCGGGAGACTATGGCTACACCTTC.

This chain joins TRBV4-3 and TRBJ1-1, with 7 bases lining up with TRBD1. This CDR3 is 15 amino acids long. J gave up 2 bases and V 0 bases, and 3 bases lay outside the gene matches. Germline V CDR1 and CDR2: LGHNA, YSLEER. As DNA, the CDR3 is TGCGCCAGCAGCCAAGATCGACAGGGCAACACTGAAGCTTTCTTT. Amino acids: CASSQDRQGNTEAFF.

This rearrangement joins TRBV7-2 to TRBJ2-4; D gene ambiguous. The CDR3 totals 12 residues. Germline lookup yields CDR1 SGHTA and CDR2 FQGNSA. Trimming cost V 6 bases and J 3 bases, with 6 bases left between them. The CDR3 is CASRLDKNIQYF. In nucleotides, the CDR3 is TGTGCCAGCAGACTCGACAAAAACATTCAGTACTTC.

The chain combines TRBV28 with TRBJ2-7; possibly TRBD1 for D (6 bases). CDR1 and CDR2 from the germline V gene are MDHEN and SYDVKM. Between the trimmed V and J ends, which lost 0 bases and 4 bases, there was a span of 10 bases. There are 14 residues in the CDR3. The CDR3 is CASSLWGQGYEQYF. The CDR3 region has the DNA TGTGCCAGCAGTTTATGGGGCCAGGGGTACGAGCAGTACTTC. The full variable domain, with the rest looked up from reference TRBV28 and TRBJ2-7, is DVKVTQSSRYLVKRTGEKVFLECVQDMDHENMFWYRQDPGLGLRLIYFSYDVKMKEKGDIPEGYSVSREKKERFSLILESASTNQTSMYLCASSLWGQGYEQYFGPGTRLTVT.

The J gene is TRBJ1-2, the V gene TRBV4-2, with a tentative D call TRBD1 (6 bases). From germline, CDR1 is LGHNA and CDR2 YNFKEQ. The CDR3 runs 15 residues. The V gene lost 3 bases and the J gene lost 2 bases, with 13 bases spanning the gap. The CDR3 DNA is TGTGCCAGCAGCCAGAGTCATACAGGGAACTATGGCTACACCTTC. Residues: CASSQSHTGNYGYTF.

This rearrangement joins TRBV7-9 to TRBJ2-7; tentative D call: TRBD1 (5 bases). V was clipped by 5 bases and J by 5 bases, with 19 bases between them. Germline V gene sequence: CDR1 SEHNR, CDR2 FQNEAQ (reference sequence). The CDR3 has 15 amino acids. DNA for the CDR3: TGTGCCAGCAGCCCAGGGTGGGCCTCTAGACACGAGCAGTACTTC. This sequence encodes CASSPGWASRHEQYF.

The chain couples TRBV5-6 to TRBJ1-2, with 11 positions matching TRBD1. V dropped 2 bases and J dropped 8; count of bases not matched to a gene: 8. The CDR3 has 15 residues. CDR1 SGHDT and CDR2 YYEEEE come from the germline V gene. CDR3 in DNA: TGTGCCAGCAGCTTTGTCCAGGGACAGGGGGAAGGCTACACCTTC. Translated: CASSFVQGQGEGYTF.

The gene calls are TRBV19 and TRBJ1-2, with 8 bases that match TRBD1. There are 14 residues in the CDR3. Germline lookup yields CDR1 LNHDA and CDR2 SQIVND (reference sequence). V lost 5 bases to trimming and J lost 5 bases; unmatched junction nucleotides: 7. CDR3: CASSPGQVGYGYTF. Here the CDR3 DNA reads TGTGCCAGTAGTCCGGGACAGGTGGGGTATGGCTACACCTTC.

The chain uses TRBV25-1 and TRBJ2-5, with 10 bases fitting TRBD2. The CDR3 extends over 16 amino acids. The V and J ends lost 3 bases and 2 bases, in that order; junction bases with no gene match: 6. Germline CDR1 is MGHDK and CDR2 is SYGVNS. For the CDR3, the DNA is TGTGCCAGCAGTGACGTGGGACTAGCGAGGCAAGAGACCCAGTACTTC. The encoded protein is CASSDVGLARQETQYF.

V is TRBV5-1 and J is TRBJ2-1, with TRBD2 matching over 14 bases. Losses at the gene ends were 5 bases for V and 3 bases for J; bases not matched to a gene: 7. Germline V gene data show CDR1 as SGHRS and CDR2 as YFSETQ. The length of the CDR3 is 17 residues. CDR3 sequence (DNA): TGCGCCAGCAGTTTTGGGACTAGCGGGAGTTTCTACAATGAGCAGTTCTTC. As protein: CASSFGTSGSFYNEQFF.

The chain employs TRBV11-2 and TRBJ2-7; no definite D call. CDR1 SGHAT and CDR2 FQNNGV come from the germline V gene. Between the trimmed V and J ends, which lost 3 bases and 2 bases, there was a span of 8 bases. CDR3 length: 13 residues. The CDR3 protein is CASSFRSTYEQYF. The DNA of the CDR3 is TGTGCCAGCAGCTTCCGGAGTACCTACGAGCAGTACTTC.

V and J are TRBV5-6 and TRBJ1-2, with 7 bases identical to TRBD1. CDR1 is SGHDT and CDR2 is YYEEEE in the germline V gene. The V segment lost 1 base and the J segment 6 bases; nucleotides outside the gene matches: 3. The CDR3 extends over 13 amino acids. The CDR3 nucleotides read TGTGCCAGCAGCTTGACAGGGGAACATGGCTACACCTTC. Translating gives CASSLTGEHGYTF.

The chain links TRBV29-1 to TRBJ2-3; TRBD2 aligns across 8 bases. Trimming took 3 bases from V and 0 from J; bases not matched to a gene: 11. CDR3 length: 17 amino acids. Germline values: CDR1 SQVTM, CDR2 ANQGSEA. CDR3 DNA sequence: TGCAGCGTTGATGGGATGGGGTCTAGCGGGAGCACAGATACGCAGTATTTT. It is translated as CSVDGMGSSGSTDTQYF.

By sample fraction, this clone is hyperexpanded. The chain couples TRBV4-3 to TRBJ2-7; TRBD2 agrees at 7 bases. Germline V gene data show CDR1 as LGHNA and CDR2 as YSLEER. The CDR3 extends over 15 amino acids. The V gene end was trimmed by 1 base and the J gene end by 2 bases; junction bases not matched to a gene: 5. The CDR3 DNA follows: TGCGCCAGCAGCCAAGCGAGGGAGGGCCCCTACGAGCAGTACTTC. Amino acid sequence: CASSQAREGPYEQYF.

The chain joins TRBV5-1 to TRBJ2-3; tentatively, D is TRBD1 (6 bases). The V end was cut by 0 bases, the J end by 3 bases, with 11 bases between. Germline lookup yields CDR1 SGHRS and CDR2 YFSETQ. The CDR3 spans 15 residues. This CDR3 reads CASSLEAGVTDTQYF. DNA of the CDR3: TGCGCCAGCAGCTTGGAGGCAGGGGTGACAGATACGCAGTATTTT.

The chain recombines TRBV5-1 with TRBJ2-7, with 9 bases matching TRBD2. Germline trimming cut 6 bases from V and 5 bases from J; bases unmatched to any gene: 6. The CDR3 contains 13 residues. Germline V gene data show CDR1 as SGHRS and CDR2 as YFSETQ. In nucleotides, the CDR3 is TGCGCCAGCAATAGCGGGAGCGTCAACGAGCAGTACTTC. Translation: CASNSGSVNEQYF.

The chain has TRBV29-1 and TRBJ2-2; no clear D gene. V was cut by 0 bases and J by 3 bases, with 5 bases left in between. This CDR3 is 13 amino acids long. Germline V CDR1 and CDR2: SQVTM, ANQGSEA. CDR3 loop: CSVEDPYTGELFF. CDR3 bases: TGCAGCGTTGAAGATCCATACACCGGGGAGCTGTTTTTT.

This sequence joins TRBV4-1 and TRBJ1-2; D might be TRBD1 (6 bases). Germline V gives CDR1 MGHRA, CDR2 YSYEKL. Trimming cost V 3 bases and J 8 bases, with 22 bases left between them. This CDR3 has 16 residues. DNA for the CDR3: TGCGCCAGCAGCCAGACGTCCGTAGGGACAACTAGGGGCTACACCTTC. Translation: CASSQTSVGTTRGYTF.

This chain links TRBV6-6 with TRBJ2-7; D not certain. The V end lost 6 bases, the J end lost 12 bases, and 15 bases lay between the germline ends. Per the germline V gene, CDR1 is MNHNY and CDR2 is SVGAGI (reference sequence). The CDR3 has 11 amino acids. This CDR3 is CASSRDRQPYF. The CDR3 DNA follows: TGTGCCAGCAGCCGCGATCGACAACCGTACTTC.

This clone was recorded a few times. The chain carries TRBV5-4 and TRBJ2-2, with 7 bases identical to TRBD1. Germline-derived CDR1 and CDR2 are SGHNT and YYREEE (reference sequence). The CDR3 covers 14 residues. Unmatched junction bases numbered 3, after V lost 4 bases and J lost 3 bases. The CDR3 loop is CASSAGQDTGELFF. DNA for the CDR3: TGTGCCAGCAGCGCCGGACAGGACACCGGGGAGCTGTTTTTT.

This clone has just a few counts. The chain is built from TRBV11-2 and TRBJ2-2; TRBD1 is a possible D gene (6 bases). The CDR3 has 16 residues. Germline V gene lookup returns CDR1 SGHAT and CDR2 FQNNGV. Trimming shortened V by 3 bases and J by 6 bases, and 17 bases separated the two germline ends. CDR3 protein: CASSFMSGVIAGELFF. CDR3 nucleotides: TGTGCCAGCAGCTTTATGTCAGGGGTAATAGCCGGGGAGCTGTTTTTT.